This T cell receptor (beta chain) came from a study of blood T cells in healthy people across ages. The overall study: Per every two T cells, about one barcoded beta molecule was captured by template switching. General study results and limits: Naive T cell percentage and TCR beta diversity correlated strongly. Considered underestimates were the diversity estimates obtained from one million T cells.

Extracted total RNA amounted to at least 6 micrograms for each sample. Primers used in a second PCR of about 6 to 11 cycles were a sample-barcoded 5' primer and a J-beta primer mix. A single record per CDR3 protein comes from TCRdb applying MiXCR to the 5' RACE reads. The table has more than 450,000 distinct CDR3 sequences, roughly a quarter seen once; the top ten hold approximately 4%. As to this clonotype: Its matching antigen is unknown.

Trimming cost V 10 bases and J 2 bases, with 10 bases left between them. The CDR3 totals 12 residues. Germline CDR1 is ENHRY and CDR2 is SYGVKD. Another study also made use of these data, one on T cells of mothers and their children.

The chain has TRBV10-3 and TRBJ2-3, with D tentatively TRBD1 (6 bases). The TCR sequence derives from a boy between 2 and 10 years old in good health. The sequenced sample consisted of blood. The CDR3 region is CATQGNTDTQYF. In DNA form, the CDR3 reads TGTGCCACCCAGGGGAACACAGATACGCAGTATTTT.